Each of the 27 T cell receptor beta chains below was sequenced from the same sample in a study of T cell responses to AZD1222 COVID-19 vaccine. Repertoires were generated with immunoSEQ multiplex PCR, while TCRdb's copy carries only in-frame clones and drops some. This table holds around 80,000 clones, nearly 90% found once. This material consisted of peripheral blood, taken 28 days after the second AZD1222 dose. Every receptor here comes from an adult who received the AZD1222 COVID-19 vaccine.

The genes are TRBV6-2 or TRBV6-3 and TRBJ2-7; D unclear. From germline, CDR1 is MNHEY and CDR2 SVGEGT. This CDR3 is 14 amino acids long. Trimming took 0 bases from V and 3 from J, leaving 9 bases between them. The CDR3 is CASSYSGNLYEQYF. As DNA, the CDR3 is TGTGCCAGCAGTTACTCAGGCAACCTCTACGAGCAGTACTTC.

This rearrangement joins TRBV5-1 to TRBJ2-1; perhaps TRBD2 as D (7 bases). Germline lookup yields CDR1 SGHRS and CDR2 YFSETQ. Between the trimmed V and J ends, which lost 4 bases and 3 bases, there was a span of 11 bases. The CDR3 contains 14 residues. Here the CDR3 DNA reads TGCGCCAGCAGCAAGGGGGGGAACTACAATGAGCAGTTCTTC. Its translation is CASSKGGNYNEQFF.

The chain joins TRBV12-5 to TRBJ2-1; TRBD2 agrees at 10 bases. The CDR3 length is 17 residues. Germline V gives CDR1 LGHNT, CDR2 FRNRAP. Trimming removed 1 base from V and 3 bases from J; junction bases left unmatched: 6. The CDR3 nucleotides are TGTGCTAGTGGTTTGGCCCGACTAGCGGGCAACTACAATGAGCAGTTCTTC. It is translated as CASGLARLAGNYNEQFF.

Written as DNA, the CDR3 is TGTGCCAGCACCCCGTTGTTAGCGGGATACAATGAGCAGTTCTTC. Amino acid sequence: CASTPLLAGYNEQFF. This chain joins TRBV27 and TRBJ2-1; TRBD2 aligns across 8 bases. The CDR3 has 15 amino acids. The germline CDR1 and CDR2 sequences are MNHEY and SMNVEV (reference sequence). The ends lost 7 bases at V and 4 bases at J; junction bases unmatched: 9.

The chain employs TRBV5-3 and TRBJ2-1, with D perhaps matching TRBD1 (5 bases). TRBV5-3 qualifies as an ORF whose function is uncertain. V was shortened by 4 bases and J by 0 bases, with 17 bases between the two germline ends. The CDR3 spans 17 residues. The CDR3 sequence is CARSPDLDTCSYNEQFF. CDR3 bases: TGTGCCAGAAGCCCCGACCTGGACACTTGCTCCTACAATGAGCAGTTCTTC.

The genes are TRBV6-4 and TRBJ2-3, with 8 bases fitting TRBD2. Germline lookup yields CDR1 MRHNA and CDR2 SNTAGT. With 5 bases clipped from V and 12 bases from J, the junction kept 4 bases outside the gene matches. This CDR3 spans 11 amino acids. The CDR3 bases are TGTGCCAGCAGTTCCGGGACTAGTCAGTATTTT. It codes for CASSSGTSQYF.

For the CDR3, the DNA is TGTGCCAGTAGTATAGCCCGAACGGATAATTCACCCCTCCACTTT. It yields the protein CASSIARTDNSPLHF. The chain couples TRBV19 to TRBJ1-6; no definite D call. Germline V gene lookup returns CDR1 LNHDA and CDR2 SQIVND (reference sequence). Trimming removed 1 base from V and 5 bases from J, with 9 bases in between. The CDR3 runs 15 residues.

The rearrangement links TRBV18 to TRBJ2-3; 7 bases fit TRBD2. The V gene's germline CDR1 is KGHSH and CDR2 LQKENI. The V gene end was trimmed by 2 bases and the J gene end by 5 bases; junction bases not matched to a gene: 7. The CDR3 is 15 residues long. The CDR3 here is CASSPWEGQGDTQYF. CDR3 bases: TGTGCCAGCTCACCATGGGAGGGCCAAGGAGATACGCAGTATTTT. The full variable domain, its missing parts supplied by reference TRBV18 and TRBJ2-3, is NAGVMQNPRHLVRRRGQEARLRCSPMKGHSHVYWYRQLPEEGLKFMVYLQKENIIDESGMPKERFSAEFPKEGPSILRIQQVVRGDSAAYFCASSPWEGQGDTQYFGPGTRLTVL.

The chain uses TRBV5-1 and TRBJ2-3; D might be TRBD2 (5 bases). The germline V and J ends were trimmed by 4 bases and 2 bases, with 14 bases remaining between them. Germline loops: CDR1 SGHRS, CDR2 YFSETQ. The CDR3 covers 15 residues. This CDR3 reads CASSLPSRDTDTQYF. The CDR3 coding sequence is TGCGCCAGCAGCCTGCCGTCCCGGGACACAGATACGCAGTATTTT.

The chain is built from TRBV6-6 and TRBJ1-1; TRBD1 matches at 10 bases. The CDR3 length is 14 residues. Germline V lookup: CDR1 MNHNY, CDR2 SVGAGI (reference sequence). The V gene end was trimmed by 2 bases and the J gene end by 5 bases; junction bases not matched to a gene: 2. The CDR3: CASSYRDRGTEAFF. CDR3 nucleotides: TGTGCCAGCAGTTACCGGGACAGGGGAACTGAAGCTTTCTTT.

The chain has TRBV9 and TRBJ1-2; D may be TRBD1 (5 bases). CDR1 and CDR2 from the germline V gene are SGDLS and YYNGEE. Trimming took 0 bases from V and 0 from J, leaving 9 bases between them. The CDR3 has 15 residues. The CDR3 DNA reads TGTGCCAGCAGCGTAGTACCAGGGTCTAACTATGGCTACACCTTC. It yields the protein CASSVVPGSNYGYTF.

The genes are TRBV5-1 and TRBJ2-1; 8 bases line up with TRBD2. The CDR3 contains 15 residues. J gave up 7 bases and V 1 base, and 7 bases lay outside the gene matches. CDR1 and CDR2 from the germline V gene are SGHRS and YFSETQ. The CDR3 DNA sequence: TGCGCCAGCAGCTTGTTTGCGGGAGGCCCTAATGAGCAGTTCTTC. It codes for CASSLFAGGPNEQFF.

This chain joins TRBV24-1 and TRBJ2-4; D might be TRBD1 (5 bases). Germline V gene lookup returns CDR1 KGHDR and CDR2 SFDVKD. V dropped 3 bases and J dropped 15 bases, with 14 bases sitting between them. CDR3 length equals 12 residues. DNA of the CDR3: TGTGCCACCAGTGATAGTACAGGACCGACGTACTTC. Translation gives CATSDSTGPTYF.

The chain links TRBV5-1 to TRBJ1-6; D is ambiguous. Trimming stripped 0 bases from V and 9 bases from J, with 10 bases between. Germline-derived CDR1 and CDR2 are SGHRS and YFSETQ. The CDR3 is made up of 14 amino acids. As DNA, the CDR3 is TGCGCCAGCAGCTTGGACTATTTAAGTTCACCCCTCCACTTT. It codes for CASSLDYLSSPLHF.

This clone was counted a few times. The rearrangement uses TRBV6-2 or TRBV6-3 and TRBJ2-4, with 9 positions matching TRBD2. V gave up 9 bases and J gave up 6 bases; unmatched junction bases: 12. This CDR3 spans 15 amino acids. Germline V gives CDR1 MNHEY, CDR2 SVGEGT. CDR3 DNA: TGTGCCAGACGCCCTAGCGGGAACGGAGGAAACATTCAGTACTTC. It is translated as CARRPSGNGGNIQYF.

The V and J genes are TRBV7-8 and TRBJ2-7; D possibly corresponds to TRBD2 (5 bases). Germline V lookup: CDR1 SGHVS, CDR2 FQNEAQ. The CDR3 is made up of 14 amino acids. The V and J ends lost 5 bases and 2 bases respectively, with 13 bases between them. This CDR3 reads CASSGSRTPYEQYF. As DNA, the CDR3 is TGTGCCAGCAGCGGGAGCAGGACCCCCTACGAGCAGTACTTC.

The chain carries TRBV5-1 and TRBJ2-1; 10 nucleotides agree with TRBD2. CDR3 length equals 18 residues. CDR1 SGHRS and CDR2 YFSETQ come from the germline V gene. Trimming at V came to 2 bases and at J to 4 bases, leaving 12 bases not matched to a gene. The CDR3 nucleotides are TGCGCCAGCAGCTTTCCGACCCAAGCGGGAGGGCCGTACAATGAGCAGTTCTTC. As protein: CASSFPTQAGGPYNEQFF.

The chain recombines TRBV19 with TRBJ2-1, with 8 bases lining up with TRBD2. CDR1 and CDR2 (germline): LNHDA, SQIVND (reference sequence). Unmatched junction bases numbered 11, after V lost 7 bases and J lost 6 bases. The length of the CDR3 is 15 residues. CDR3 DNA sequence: TGTGCCAGTACCCCGACTAGCGTAGGACTCAATGAGCAGTTCTTC. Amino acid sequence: CASTPTSVGLNEQFF.

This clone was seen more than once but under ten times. Here the CDR3 DNA reads TGTGCCAGCAGTGAAGCGATCGAGACTGAAGCTTTCTTT. Amino acid sequence: CASSEAIETEAFF. The genes are TRBV2 and TRBJ1-1; D unclear. Per the germline V gene, CDR1 is SNHLY and CDR2 is FYNNEI. V dropped 0 bases and J dropped 5 bases, with 7 bases sitting between them. This CDR3 region has 13 residues.

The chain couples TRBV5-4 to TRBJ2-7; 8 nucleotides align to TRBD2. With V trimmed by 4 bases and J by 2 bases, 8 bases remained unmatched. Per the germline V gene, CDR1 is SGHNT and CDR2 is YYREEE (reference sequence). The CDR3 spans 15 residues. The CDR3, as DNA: TGTGCCAGCAGCCAGATAACTAGCGGTCCCTACGAGCAGTACTTC. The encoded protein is CASSQITSGPYEQYF.

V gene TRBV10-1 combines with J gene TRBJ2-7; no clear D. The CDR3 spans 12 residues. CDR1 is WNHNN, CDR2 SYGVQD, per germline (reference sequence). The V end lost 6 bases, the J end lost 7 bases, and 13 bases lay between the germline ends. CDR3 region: CASSQSSWEQYF. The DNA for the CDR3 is TGCGCCAGCAGCCAGAGCTCCTGGGAGCAGTACTTC.

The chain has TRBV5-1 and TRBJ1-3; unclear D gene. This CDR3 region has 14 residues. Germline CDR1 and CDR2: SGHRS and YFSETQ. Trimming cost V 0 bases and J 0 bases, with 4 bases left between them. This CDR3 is CASSLDSSGNTIYF. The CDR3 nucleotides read TGCGCCAGCAGCTTGGACAGCTCTGGAAACACCATATATTTT.

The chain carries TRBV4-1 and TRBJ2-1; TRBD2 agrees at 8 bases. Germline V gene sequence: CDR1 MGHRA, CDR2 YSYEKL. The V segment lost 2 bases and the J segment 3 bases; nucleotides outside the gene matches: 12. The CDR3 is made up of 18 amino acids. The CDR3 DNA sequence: TGCGCCAGCAGCCAAATCCGTCTCAGCGGGAGAGTCTACAATGAGCAGTTCTTC. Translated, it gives CASSQIRLSGRVYNEQFF.

CDR3 in amino acids: CASSQVISSGNTIYF. The DNA for the CDR3 is TGCGCCAGCAGCCAAGTAATAAGCTCTGGAAACACCATATATTTT. The genes are TRBV4-1 and TRBJ1-3; D is unresolved. V lost 1 base and J lost 0, with 7 bases in between. The germline V gene encodes CDR1 MGHRA and CDR2 YSYEKL. The CDR3 is 15 residues long.

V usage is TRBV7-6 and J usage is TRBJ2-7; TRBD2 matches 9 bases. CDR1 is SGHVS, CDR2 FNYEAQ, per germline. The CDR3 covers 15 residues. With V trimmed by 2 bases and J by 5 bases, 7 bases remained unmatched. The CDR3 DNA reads TGTGCCAGCAGCTTATCAGGCGGGAGGGCTCACGAGCAGTACTTC. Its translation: CASSLSGGRAHEQYF.

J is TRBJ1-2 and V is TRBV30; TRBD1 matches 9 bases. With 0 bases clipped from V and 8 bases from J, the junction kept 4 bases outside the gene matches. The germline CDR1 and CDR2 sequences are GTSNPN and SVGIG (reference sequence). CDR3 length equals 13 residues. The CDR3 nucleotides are TGTGCCTGGAGTGTACAGGGGGCTGGGGGCTACACCTTC. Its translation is CAWSVQGAGGYTF. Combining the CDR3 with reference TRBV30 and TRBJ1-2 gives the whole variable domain SQTIHQWPATLVQPVGSPLSLECTVEGTSNPNLYWYRQAAGRGLQLLFYSVGIGQISSEVPQNLSASRPQDRQFILSSKKLLLSDSGFYLCAWSVQGAGGYTFGSGTRLTVV.

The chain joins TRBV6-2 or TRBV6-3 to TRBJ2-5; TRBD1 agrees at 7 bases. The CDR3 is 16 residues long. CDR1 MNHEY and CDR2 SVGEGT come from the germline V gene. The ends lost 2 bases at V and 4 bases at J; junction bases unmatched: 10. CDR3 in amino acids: CASSYPFDRVRETQYF. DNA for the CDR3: TGTGCCAGCAGTTACCCCTTTGACAGGGTCAGAGAGACCCAGTACTTC.